Shown below are 14 T cell receptor beta chains from a single sample sequenced in a study of blood T cell repertoires in COVID-19. Produced via immunoSEQ multiplex PCR; TCRdb's table is partial and in-frame only. Seen here are tens of thousands of clones, about 85% observed once, and the top ten hold roughly 26%. Sequencing was done on a sample of peripheral blood. All receptors derive from a human donor in a cohort sampled during active COVID-19.

This chain connects TRBV5-6 to TRBJ1-2; 7 bases align to TRBD1. CDR1 is SGHDT and CDR2 is YYEEEE in the germline V gene. The length of the CDR3 is 15 residues. Trimming cost V 0 bases and J 8 bases; bases outside gene matches: 10. The CDR3 sequence is CASSLAVTGPGGYTF. CDR3 coding DNA: TGTGCCAGCAGCTTGGCGGTGACAGGGCCGGGAGGCTACACCTTC.

This rearrangement joins TRBV5-4 to TRBJ2-5; TRBD2 aligns across 7 bases. With 5 bases clipped from V and 4 bases from J, the junction kept 17 bases outside the gene matches. Per the germline V gene, CDR1 is SGHNT and CDR2 is YYREEE (reference sequence). CDR3 length: 17 amino acids. The CDR3 sequence is CASRPGVGGARRETQYF. As DNA, the CDR3 is TGTGCCAGCAGACCAGGTGTGGGAGGGGCGCGGAGAGAGACCCAGTACTTC.

The chain carries TRBV28 and TRBJ2-2; tentatively, D is TRBD2 (5 bases). V was clipped by 6 bases and J by 6 bases, with 8 bases between them. Looked up from germline, CDR1 is MDHEN and CDR2 is SYDVKM. The CDR3 has 12 amino acids. The CDR3 loop is CASSPGAGELFF. The CDR3 DNA reads as TGTGCCAGCAGCCCCGGGGCCGGGGAGCTGTTTTTT.

The rearrangement joins TRBV6-2 or TRBV6-3 to TRBJ2-4; 7 bases match TRBD1. CDR1 is MNHEY and CDR2 is SVGEGT in the germline V gene. The CDR3 length is 15 residues. Trimming took 6 bases from V and 2 from J; bases not matched to a gene: 7. The CDR3: CASRPTGVSKNIQYF. DNA of the CDR3: TGTGCCAGCAGGCCTACAGGGGTTTCCAAAAACATTCAGTACTTC.

The V and J genes are TRBV18 and TRBJ2-3; TRBD1 matches at 8 bases. Germline CDR1 and CDR2: KGHSH and LQKENI. The trim removed 0 bases at V and 9 bases at J, leaving 14 bases unmatched. The CDR3 sequence is 17 residues long. CDR3 loop: CASSPPGQVIVWETQYF. The CDR3 nucleotides read TGTGCCAGCTCACCACCGGGACAGGTTATCGTGTGGGAAACGCAGTATTTT.

The chain employs TRBV4-3 and TRBJ1-3; D not certain. CDR1 LGHNA and CDR2 YSLEER come from the germline V gene. V was cut by 3 bases and J by 2 bases, with 11 bases left in between. This CDR3 is built from 15 residues. CDR3 amino acids: CASSHRRGTGNTIYF. For the CDR3, the DNA is TGCGCCAGCAGCCACCGCAGAGGGACTGGAAACACCATATATTTT.

The chain is built from TRBV11-2 and TRBJ2-7; D uncertain. The germline CDR1 and CDR2 sequences are SGHAT and FQNNGV. The CDR3 totals 13 residues. Trimming cost V 1 base and J 2 bases, with 6 bases left between them. The CDR3 DNA reads as TGTGCCAGCAGCTTAGGGCATACCTACGAGCAGTACTTC. Protein product: CASSLGHTYEQYF.

V gene TRBV10-3 combines with J gene TRBJ2-1, with 7 bases identical to TRBD1. The germline gives CDR1 ENHRY, CDR2 SYGVKD. J was trimmed by 5 bases and V by 4 bases; bases with no gene match: 2. The CDR3 runs 13 residues. The CDR3 DNA sequence: TGTGCCATCAGTGGGACAGGTAACAATGAGCAGTTCTTC. Translation gives CAISGTGNNEQFF.

The V gene is TRBV11-3, the J gene TRBJ2-7; D is unresolved. V dropped 10 bases and J dropped 5 bases, with 9 bases sitting between them. CDR1 SGHNT and CDR2 YENEEA come from the germline V gene. This CDR3 comprises 10 residues. The CDR3 loop reads CANSLHEQYF. CDR3 nucleotides: TGTGCCAACTCGCTCCACGAGCAGTACTTC.

The chain has TRBV14 and TRBJ1-6; maybe TRBD1 (5 bases). The CDR3 loop spans 15 amino acids. V lost 4 bases, J lost 4 bases, and 11 bases lay in between. In germline, CDR1 is SGHDN, CDR2 FVKESK. The CDR3 nucleotides are TGTGCCAGCAGCCTCCCCGGGACTTATAATTCACCCCTCCACTTT. It encodes CASSLPGTYNSPLHF.

The chain carries TRBV19 and TRBJ1-1; perhaps TRBD1 as D (5 bases). Germline values: CDR1 LNHDA, CDR2 SQIVND (reference sequence). Trimming took 7 bases from V and 3 from J, leaving 15 bases between them. The CDR3 length is 14 residues. The CDR3 DNA is TGTGCCAGTAACGGCAGGGCGTTATACACTGAAGCTTTCTTT. Protein product: CASNGRALYTEAFF.

This clone has only one observation. This sequence joins TRBV30 and TRBJ2-1; 13 bases line up with TRBD2. Germline CDR1 and CDR2: GTSNPN and SVGIG (reference sequence). This CDR3 is 16 amino acids long. Trimming took 2 bases from V and 7 from J; bases not matched to a gene: 8. The CDR3 here is CAWSSTSGGLRNEQFF. The CDR3 coding sequence is TGTGCCTGGAGTTCGACTAGCGGGGGGTTAAGGAATGAGCAGTTCTTC. The full variable domain, its missing parts supplied by reference TRBV30 and TRBJ2-1, is SQTIHQWPATLVQPVGSPLSLECTVEGTSNPNLYWYRQAAGRGLQLLFYSVGIGQISSEVPQNLSASRPQDRQFILSSKKLLLSDSGFYLCAWSSTSGGLRNEQFFGPGTRLTVL.

The rearrangement joins TRBV28 to TRBJ2-7; D gene ambiguous. V lost 8 bases, J lost 2 bases, and 13 bases lay in between. Germline V gene data show CDR1 as MDHEN and CDR2 as SYDVKM. The CDR3 totals 13 residues. Here the CDR3 reads CASHPPETYEQYF. The CDR3 DNA is TGTGCCAGCCATCCGCCCGAGACCTACGAGCAGTACTTC.

The V and J genes are TRBV18 and TRBJ1-2; a possible D gene is TRBD1 (5 bases). CDR1 is KGHSH, CDR2 LQKENI, per germline. V lost 0 bases and J 4 bases, leaving 9 bases between the germline ends. The CDR3 spans 14 residues. The DNA of the CDR3 is TGTGCCAGCTCACCACCTGATACAGGCTATGGCTACACCTTC. This gives the protein CASSPPDTGYGYTF.